The 32 T cell receptor beta chains listed next were all sequenced from one sample in a study of blood T cell repertoires in COVID-19. Profiling relied on immunoSEQ multiplex PCR, and the TCRdb table lists in-frame clones only, not all of them. This table holds around 130,000 clones, under 90% found once. Sequenced sample: peripheral blood. The receptors shown here come from a woman in her sixties or seventies with acute or convalescent COVID-19.

The chain joins TRBV19 to TRBJ1-5, with TRBD1 matching over 7 bases. Germline CDR1 is LNHDA and CDR2 is SQIVND (reference sequence). The CDR3 covers 14 residues. V dropped 7 bases and J dropped 5; count of bases not matched to a gene: 8. The CDR3 DNA is TGTGCCAGTACGATACAGGGGACCTATCAGCCCCAGCATTTT. This sequence encodes CASTIQGTYQPQHF.

The chain is built from TRBV24-1 and TRBJ1-2, with TRBD1 matching over 9 bases. Germline CDR1 reads KGHDR; CDR2 reads SFDVKD. This CDR3 spans 14 amino acids. The V gene end was trimmed by 7 bases and the J gene end by 1 base; junction bases not matched to a gene: 3. The CDR3 DNA reads as TGTGCCACCAGCAGACAGGGGGTTAACTATGGCTACACCTTC. It translates to CATSRQGVNYGYTF.

This clone was detected once. The chain joins TRBV6-1 to TRBJ2-3; TRBD2 matches 8 bases. V lost 4 bases, J lost 0 bases, and 9 bases stayed unmatched. In germline, CDR1 is MNHNS, CDR2 SASEGT. The CDR3 contains 17 residues. CDR3 sequence: CASSVFSAGGSTDTQYF. Here the CDR3 DNA reads TGTGCCAGCAGTGTCTTTTCGGCGGGGGGTAGCACAGATACGCAGTATTTT.

The chain combines TRBV10-3 with TRBJ2-1; 10 bases line up with TRBD1. Germline assignment: CDR1 ENHRY and CDR2 SYGVKD. There are 16 residues in the CDR3. Trimming removed 10 bases from V and 7 bases from J; junction bases left unmatched: 16. CDR3 region: CATHDLSGTGENEQFF. CDR3 nucleotide sequence: TGTGCCACCCACGATCTATCCGGGACAGGGGAAAATGAGCAGTTCTTC.

There are a few counts of this clone. This chain uses TRBV5-5 with TRBJ1-2; 7 nucleotides line up with TRBD1. After removal of 0 bases from V and 4 bases from J, the junction contained 0 bases not matched to a gene. Germline V gives CDR1 SGHKS, CDR2 YYEKEE (reference sequence). The CDR3 totals 13 residues. CDR3 in amino acids: CASSLAGGYGYTF. CDR3 bases: TGTGCCAGCAGCTTGGCAGGGGGCTATGGCTACACCTTC.

V is TRBV7-3 and J is TRBJ1-1; no firm D call. The V gene's germline CDR1 is SGHTA and CDR2 FQGTGA. Between the trimmed V and J ends, which lost 2 bases and 4 bases, there was a span of 8 bases. CDR3 length equals 13 residues. CDR3 coding DNA: TGTGCCAGCAGCTTAGGGCAGGCCACTGAAGCTTTCTTT. Its protein is CASSLGQATEAFF. Variable domain in full (rest from reference TRBV7-3 and TRBJ1-1): GAGVSQTPSNKVTEKGKYVELRCDPISGHTALYWYRQSLGQGPEFLIYFQGTGAADDSGLPNDRFFAVRPEGSVSTLKIQRTERGDSAVYLCASSLGQATEAFFGQGTRLTVV.

This chain connects TRBV5-1 to TRBJ1-2; 8 nucleotides agree with TRBD1. The CDR3 length is 15 residues. Germline lookup yields CDR1 SGHRS and CDR2 YFSETQ. Unmatched junction bases numbered 10, after V lost 2 bases and J lost 7 bases. The CDR3 DNA is TGCGCCAGCAGCTTCGGAAACAGGGGGGAGAGTGGCTACACCTTC. It specifies CASSFGNRGESGYTF.

The chain uses TRBV24-1 and TRBJ1-4, with D perhaps matching TRBD1 (5 bases). V was shortened by 3 bases and J by 4 bases, with 17 bases between the two germline ends. Germline CDR1 reads KGHDR; CDR2 reads SFDVKD. This CDR3 has 17 residues. The CDR3 DNA reads as TGTGCCACCAGTGATGGGAGTCCCGGGGGTATTAATGAAAAACTGTTTTTT. Translated: CATSDGSPGGINEKLFF.

V is TRBV7-3 and J is TRBJ1-1; D might be TRBD1 (6 bases). CDR3 size: 13 residues. Trimming shortened V by 6 bases and J by 12 bases, and 20 bases separated the two germline ends. The germline V gene has CDR1 SGHTA and CDR2 FQGTGA. DNA for the CDR3: TGTGCCAGCAGGCTTCTGCAGGGGTCCCCTCCTTTCTTT. Its protein product is CASRLLQGSPPFF.

This clone was picked up one time. This chain uses TRBV15 with TRBJ1-1; no reliable D call. V lost 5 bases to trimming and J lost 1 base, with 14 bases between them. This CDR3 comprises 15 residues. The germline V gene has CDR1 LNHNV and CDR2 YYDKDF (reference sequence). The CDR3 DNA is TGTGCCACCAGCCTGAGGGCTAGGGCGAACACTGAAGCTTTCTTT. Its protein product is CATSLRARANTEAFF.

The rearrangement joins TRBV2 to TRBJ2-7, with D possibly being TRBD1 (6 bases). The CDR3 is 15 amino acids. V was pared by 8 bases and J by 0 bases, with 17 bases between. From germline, CDR1 is SNHLY and CDR2 FYNNEI. Written as DNA, the CDR3 is TGTGCCAGCGTGCAGGACAGCTCGAGCTCCTACGAGCAGTACTTC. It is translated as CASVQDSSSSYEQYF. Supplemented by reference TRBV2 and TRBJ2-7, the full variable domain reads EPEVTQTPSHQVTQMGQEVILRCVPISNHLYFYWYRQILGQKVEFLVSFYNNEISEKSEIFDDQFSVERPDGSNFTLKIRSTKLEDSAMYFCASVQDSSSSYEQYFGPGTRLTVT.

CDR3 nucleotides: TGTGCCAGCAGTTCAGGACTAGCGGGGGTGTATGAGCAGTTCTTC. Amino acids: CASSSGLAGVYEQFF. V and J are TRBV27 and TRBJ2-1; 13 bases are shared with TRBD2. The CDR3 runs 15 residues. Losses at the gene ends were 4 bases for V and 8 bases for J; bases not matched to a gene: 5. CDR1 is MNHEY and CDR2 is SMNVEV in the germline V gene (reference sequence).

V gene TRBV19 combines with J gene TRBJ1-3, with unresolved D. The CDR3 contains 13 residues. The germline gives CDR1 LNHDA, CDR2 SQIVND (reference sequence). V was trimmed by 6 bases and J by 0 bases, leaving 6 bases between them. CDR3 DNA sequence: TGTGCCAGTAGGACAAACTCTGGAAACACCATATATTTT. It translates to CASRTNSGNTIYF.

This chain links TRBV6-5 with TRBJ1-2, with D possibly being TRBD1 (6 bases). CDR3 length: 11 amino acids. Germline lookup yields CDR1 MNHEY and CDR2 SVGAGI. V was trimmed by 11 bases and J by 2 bases, leaving 9 bases between them. CDR3 DNA sequence: TGTGCCGCACAGGGAAACTATGGCTACACCTTC. Protein: CAAQGNYGYTF.

The gene calls are TRBV29-1 and TRBJ1-1, with D possibly being TRBD1 (6 bases). The CDR3 has 15 amino acids. From germline, CDR1 is SQVTM and CDR2 ANQGSEA. With 4 bases removed from V and 1 base from J, the gap between germline ends came to 16 bases. The CDR3 protein is CSVGQEGGANTEAFF. The CDR3 DNA follows: TGCAGCGTTGGACAAGAAGGGGGAGCGAACACTGAAGCTTTCTTT.

The rearrangement links TRBV18 to TRBJ1-1; 8 bases align to TRBD1. Germline CDR1 reads KGHSH; CDR2 reads LQKENI. V was pared by 3 bases and J by 6 bases, with 9 bases of the junction left unmatched. The CDR3 loop spans 15 amino acids. CDR3 loop: CASSPQGAVRSEAFF. The CDR3, as DNA: TGTGCCAGCTCACCCCAGGGGGCCGTTAGGTCTGAAGCTTTCTTT.

For the CDR3, the DNA is TGTGCCAGCAGTACGAGCACCGGGGAGCTGTTTTTT. Residues: CASSTSTGELFF. This chain joins TRBV5-5 and TRBJ2-2; D call uncertain. CDR3 length: 12 amino acids. Trimming stripped 5 bases from V and 4 bases from J, with 6 bases between. The germline gives CDR1 SGHKS, CDR2 YYEKEE (reference sequence).

The genes are TRBV24-1 and TRBJ2-3, with TRBD1 matching 7 bases. Germline CDR1 is KGHDR and CDR2 is SFDVKD. With 4 bases clipped from V and 2 bases from J, the junction kept 8 bases outside the gene matches. The CDR3 loop spans 16 amino acids. CDR3 sequence reads: CATSDFPGQDTDTQYF. In nucleotides, the CDR3 is TGTGCCACCAGTGACTTCCCAGGACAGGACACAGATACGCAGTATTTT.

The chain carries TRBV6-5 and TRBJ1-1; D not resolved. Trimming pared 4 bases from V and 9 bases from J, leaving 9 bases between. Germline V gives CDR1 MNHEY, CDR2 SVGAGI. The CDR3 consists of 11 residues. CDR3 region: CASSSRSQAFF. CDR3 in DNA: TGTGCCAGCAGTTCGCGGTCACAAGCTTTCTTT.

The chain employs TRBV5-1 and TRBJ1-5, with D perhaps TRBD1 (6 bases). This CDR3 spans 15 amino acids. The V gene's germline CDR1 is SGHRS and CDR2 YFSETQ. Trimming left V 4 bases short and J 3 bases short, with 14 bases between. CDR3 protein: CASSGRTEDNQPQHF. The CDR3 nucleotides are TGCGCCAGCAGCGGACGGACAGAGGACAATCAGCCCCAGCATTTT.

V is TRBV12-3 or TRBV12-4 and J is TRBJ1-2; TRBD1 might be the D (6 bases). CDR3 length: 13 amino acids. V shed 7 bases and J shed 4 bases, with 13 bases lying between them. Here the CDR3 DNA reads TGTGCCAGCATTACAGGGCTTAGCTATGGCTACACCTTC. This sequence encodes CASITGLSYGYTF.

The chain is built from TRBV19 and TRBJ1-2; 9 nucleotides agree with TRBD1. Germline V gene data show CDR1 as LNHDA and CDR2 as SQIVND (reference sequence). This CDR3 is built from 16 residues. The junction had 8 bases not matched to a gene; V was cut back by 4 bases and J by 2 bases. The CDR3 spells CASSTAGTGKNYGYTF. The CDR3 DNA reads as TGTGCCAGTAGTACCGCCGGGACAGGGAAGAACTATGGCTACACCTTC.

The table lists this clone with a count of one. V gene TRBV12-5 combines with J gene TRBJ2-2, with D hard to call. Trimming left V 1 base short and J 1 base short, with 10 bases between. This CDR3 comprises 16 residues. The germline gives CDR1 LGHNT, CDR2 FRNRAP. The CDR3 sequence: CASGLAQTLNTGELFF. CDR3 nucleotides: TGTGCTAGTGGTTTGGCGCAGACACTGAACACCGGGGAGCTGTTTTTT.

The chain carries TRBV7-2 and TRBJ1-5; 7 bases align to TRBD1. From germline, CDR1 is SGHTA and CDR2 FQGNSA. Germline trimming cut 4 bases from V and 4 bases from J; bases unmatched to any gene: 7. CDR3 length: 15 residues. CDR3 in amino acids: CASSSQGWDNQPQHF. The CDR3 DNA reads TGTGCCAGCAGCTCACAGGGGTGGGATAATCAGCCCCAGCATTTT. Full variable domain (outside the CDR3, taken from reference TRBV7-2 and TRBJ1-5): GAGVSQSPSNKVTEKGKDVELRCDPISGHTALYWYRQSLGQGLEFLIYFQGNSAPDKSGLPSDRFSAERTGGSVSTLTIQRTQQEDSAVYLCASSSQGWDNQPQHFGDGTRLSIL.

The J gene is TRBJ1-2, the V gene TRBV10-3; 12 nucleotides line up with TRBD1. Germline assignment: CDR1 ENHRY and CDR2 SYGVKD. The CDR3 length is 13 residues. The V gene end was trimmed by 8 bases and the J gene end by 6 bases; junction bases not matched to a gene: 4. The CDR3 nucleotides read TGTGCCATCCGTGGGACAGGGGGCCATGGCTACACCTTC. Its protein product is CAIRGTGGHGYTF.

The chain carries TRBV3-1 (or the pseudogene TRBV3-2) and TRBJ1-1, with 9 bases identical to TRBD1. The CDR3 sequence is 15 residues long. V shed 2 bases and J 5 bases; nucleotides not matched to a gene: 6. Germline CDR1 LGHDT, CDR2 YNNKEL (reference sequence). CDR3 nucleotides: TGTGCCAGCAGCCAACAGGGACAGGGCGGGACTGAAGCTTTCTTT. Translating it yields CASSQQGQGGTEAFF.

The chain carries TRBV7-8 and TRBJ1-5; D may be TRBD1 (5 bases). Trimming removed 4 bases from V and 5 bases from J, with 15 bases in between. In germline, CDR1 is SGHVS, CDR2 FQNEAQ. This CDR3 is 15 amino acids long. DNA of the CDR3: TGTGCCAGCAGCTCCAGGAGGGGCCCCCATCAGCCCCAGCATTTT. Translated: CASSSRRGPHQPQHF.

The V and J genes are TRBV7-3 and TRBJ1-1; D call uncertain. Germline assignment: CDR1 SGHTA and CDR2 FQGTGA. V was shortened by 3 bases and J by 4 bases, with 12 bases between the two germline ends. The CDR3 is made up of 14 amino acids. The chain's CDR3 is CASSLAPRSTEAFF. The CDR3 nucleotides are TGTGCCAGCAGCTTGGCTCCCCGGAGCACTGAAGCTTTCTTT.

V gene TRBV6-5 combines with J gene TRBJ1-6; TRBD1 matches at 10 bases. J gave up 10 bases and V 8 bases, and 11 bases lay outside the gene matches. The CDR3 has 15 residues. The germline V gene has CDR1 MNHEY and CDR2 SVGAGI. For the CDR3, the DNA is TGTGCCAGCGAAGGACAGGGGGGGTATCGATCACCCCTCCACTTT. It specifies CASEGQGGYRSPLHF.

The J gene is TRBJ2-3, the V gene TRBV7-2; 9 bases agree with TRBD2. The V and J ends lost 4 bases and 2 bases, in that order; junction bases with no gene match: 16. The V gene's germline CDR1 is SGHTA and CDR2 FQGNSA. This CDR3 is built from 19 residues. CDR3 sequence reads: CASSSRRAGGPSDTDTQYF. The CDR3 region has the DNA TGTGCCAGCAGCTCCCGGAGAGCGGGGGGACCGTCCGACACAGATACGCAGTATTTT.

The rearrangement uses TRBV15 and TRBJ2-7; TRBD2 might be the D (5 bases). The CDR3 has 17 amino acids. Germline lookup yields CDR1 LNHNV and CDR2 YYDKDF (reference sequence). V lost 3 bases and J 7 bases, leaving 25 bases between the germline ends. CDR3 nucleotide sequence: TGTGCCACCAGCAGGGACGTAGCCATACTTGAGCCGGGGGAGCAGTACTTC. This gives the protein CATSRDVAILEPGEQYF.

In this sample, this clone turned up a few times. This rearrangement joins TRBV6-2 or TRBV6-3 to TRBJ1-3; D unresolved. This CDR3 region has 12 residues. CDR1 and CDR2 (germline): MNHEY, SVGEGT. V was trimmed by 6 bases and J by 4 bases, leaving 7 bases between them. CDR3: CASSQIGNTIYF. In nucleotides, the CDR3 is TGTGCCAGCAGCCAAATAGGAAACACCATATATTTT.